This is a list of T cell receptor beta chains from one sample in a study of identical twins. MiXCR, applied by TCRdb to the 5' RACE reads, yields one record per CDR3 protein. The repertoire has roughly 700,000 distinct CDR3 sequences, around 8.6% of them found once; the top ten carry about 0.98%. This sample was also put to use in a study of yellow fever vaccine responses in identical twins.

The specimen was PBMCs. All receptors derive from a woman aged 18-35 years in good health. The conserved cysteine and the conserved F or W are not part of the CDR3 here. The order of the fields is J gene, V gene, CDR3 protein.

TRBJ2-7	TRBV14	ASSQVEARRY
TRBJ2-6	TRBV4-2	ASSQEGLAGVGANVLT
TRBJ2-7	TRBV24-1	ATSDPTGPRGEQY
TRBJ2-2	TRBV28	ASKRNSNTGELF
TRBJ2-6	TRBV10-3	AIMAGGLDGANVLT
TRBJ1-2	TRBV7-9	ASSSSTGYDGGYT
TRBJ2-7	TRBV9	ASSVEVGFTYEQY
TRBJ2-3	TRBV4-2	ASSQVAGKESDTQY
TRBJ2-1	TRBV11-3	ASSLKVYNEQF
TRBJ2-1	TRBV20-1	SAMSRNEQF
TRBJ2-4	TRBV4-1	ASSQLITRGPDSIQY
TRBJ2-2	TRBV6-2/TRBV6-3	ATTRSGETGELF
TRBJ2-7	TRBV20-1	SAAKGVSYEQY
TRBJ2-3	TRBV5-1	ASSFYGGETDTQY
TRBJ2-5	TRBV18	ASSPISGGTETQY
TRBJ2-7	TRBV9	ASSVEGDRGYEQY
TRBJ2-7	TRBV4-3	ASSPGTSGRSYEQY
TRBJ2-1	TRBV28	ASSSLSGQKGYNEQF
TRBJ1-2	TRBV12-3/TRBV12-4	ASSPTGSNYGYT
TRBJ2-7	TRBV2	ASSRTGAGSYEQY
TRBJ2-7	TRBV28	ASNDRGLDYEQY
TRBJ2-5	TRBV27	ASSSVVRQETQY
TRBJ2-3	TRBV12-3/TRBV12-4	ASSLALRSTDTQY
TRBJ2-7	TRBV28	ASSQRRIVYEQY
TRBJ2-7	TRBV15	ATSRELQTSGGSYEQY
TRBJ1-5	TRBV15	ATSRDGQGNQPQH
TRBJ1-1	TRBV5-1	ASSPSTGSAEAF
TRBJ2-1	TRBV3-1	ASSQAASGGYNEQF
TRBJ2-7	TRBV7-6	ASSLGTGVDYEQY
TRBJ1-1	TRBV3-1	ASSRGQGAWDTEAF
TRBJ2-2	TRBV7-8	ASSSTSGGPITGELF
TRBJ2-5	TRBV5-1	ASSSNSRETQY
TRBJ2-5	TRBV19	ASTTRGKVGETQY
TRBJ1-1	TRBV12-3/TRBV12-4	ASRKGPMNTEAF
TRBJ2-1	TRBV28	ASSLTISGRS
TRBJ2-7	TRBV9	ASAGDSAYEQY